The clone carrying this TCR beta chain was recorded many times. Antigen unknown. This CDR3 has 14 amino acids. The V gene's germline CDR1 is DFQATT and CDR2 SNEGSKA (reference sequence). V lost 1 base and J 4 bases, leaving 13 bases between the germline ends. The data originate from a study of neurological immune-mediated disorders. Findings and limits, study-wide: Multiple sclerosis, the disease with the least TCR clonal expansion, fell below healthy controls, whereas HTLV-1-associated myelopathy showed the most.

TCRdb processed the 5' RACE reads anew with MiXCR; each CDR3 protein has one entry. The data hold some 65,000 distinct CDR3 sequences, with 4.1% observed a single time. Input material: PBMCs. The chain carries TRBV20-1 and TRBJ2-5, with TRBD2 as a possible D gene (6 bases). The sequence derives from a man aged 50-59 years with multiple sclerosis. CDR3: CSARVRGGGETQYF. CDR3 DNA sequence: TGCAGTGCTAGAGTTCGGGGAGGAGGAGAGACCCAGTACTTC.